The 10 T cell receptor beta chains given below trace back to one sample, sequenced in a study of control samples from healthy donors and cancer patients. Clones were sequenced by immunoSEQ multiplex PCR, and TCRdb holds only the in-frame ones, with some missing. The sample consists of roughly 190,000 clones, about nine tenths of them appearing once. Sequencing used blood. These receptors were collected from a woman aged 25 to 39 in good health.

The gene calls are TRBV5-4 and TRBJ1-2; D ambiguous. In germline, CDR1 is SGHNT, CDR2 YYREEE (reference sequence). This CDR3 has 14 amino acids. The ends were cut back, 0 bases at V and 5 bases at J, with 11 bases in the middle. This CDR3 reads CASSLGREGYGYTF. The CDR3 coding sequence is TGTGCCAGCAGCTTGGGCCGAGAGGGTTATGGCTACACCTTC.

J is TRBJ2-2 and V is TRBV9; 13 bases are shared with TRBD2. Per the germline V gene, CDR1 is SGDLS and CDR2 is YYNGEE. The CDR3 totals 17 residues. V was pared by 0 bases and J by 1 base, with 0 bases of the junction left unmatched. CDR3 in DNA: TGTGCCAGCAGCGTAGGACTAGCGGGAGGGAACACCGGGGAGCTGTTTTTT. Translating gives CASSVGLAGGNTGELFF.

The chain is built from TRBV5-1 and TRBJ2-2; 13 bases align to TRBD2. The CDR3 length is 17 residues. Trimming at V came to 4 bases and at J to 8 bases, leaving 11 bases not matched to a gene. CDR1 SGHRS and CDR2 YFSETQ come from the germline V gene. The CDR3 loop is CASSILLAGGPVGELFF. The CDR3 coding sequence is TGCGCCAGCAGCATCTTACTAGCGGGAGGGCCCGTTGGGGAGCTGTTTTTT.

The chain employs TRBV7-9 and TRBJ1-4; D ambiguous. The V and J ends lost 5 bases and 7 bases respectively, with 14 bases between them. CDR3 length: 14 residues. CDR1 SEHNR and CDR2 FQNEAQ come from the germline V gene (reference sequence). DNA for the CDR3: TGTGCCAGCAGCCCTTCTGGGCACGGTGAAAAACTGTTTTTT. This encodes CASSPSGHGEKLFF.

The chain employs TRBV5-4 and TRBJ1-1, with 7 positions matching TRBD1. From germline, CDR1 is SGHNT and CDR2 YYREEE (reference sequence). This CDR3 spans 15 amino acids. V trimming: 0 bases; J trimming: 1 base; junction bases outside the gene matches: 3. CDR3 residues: CASSLADRANTEAFF. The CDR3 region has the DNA TGTGCCAGCAGCTTGGCCGACAGGGCGAACACTGAAGCTTTCTTT.

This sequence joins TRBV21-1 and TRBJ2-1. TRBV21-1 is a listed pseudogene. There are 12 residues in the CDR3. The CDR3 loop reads CASSKVHNEQFF. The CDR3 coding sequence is TGTGCCAGCAGCAAAGTACACAATGAGCAGTTCTTC.

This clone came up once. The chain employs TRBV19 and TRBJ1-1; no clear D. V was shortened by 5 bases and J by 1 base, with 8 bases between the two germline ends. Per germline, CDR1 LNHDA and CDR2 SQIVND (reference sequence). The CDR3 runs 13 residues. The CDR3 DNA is TGTGCCAGTAGTTCACAAGAGAACACTGAAGCTTTCTTT. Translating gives CASSSQENTEAFF.

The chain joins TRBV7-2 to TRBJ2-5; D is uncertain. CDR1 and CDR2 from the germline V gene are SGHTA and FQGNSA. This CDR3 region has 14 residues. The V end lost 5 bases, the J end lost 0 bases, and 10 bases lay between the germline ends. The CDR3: CASSPGRHQETQYF. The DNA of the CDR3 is TGTGCCAGCAGCCCCGGGCGGCACCAAGAGACCCAGTACTTC.

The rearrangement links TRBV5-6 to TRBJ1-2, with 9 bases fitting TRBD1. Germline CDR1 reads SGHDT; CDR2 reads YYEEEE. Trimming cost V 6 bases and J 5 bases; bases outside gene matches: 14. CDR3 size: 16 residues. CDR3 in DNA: TGTGCCAGCATCCTGAGTCCCGGGACAGGGAATTATGGCTACACCTTC. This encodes CASILSPGTGNYGYTF.

The CDR3 sequence: CATSRDLGSTNEKLFF. The CDR3 DNA follows: TGTGCCACCAGCAGAGATCTGGGGTCGACTAATGAAAAACTGTTTTTT. This sequence joins TRBV15 and TRBJ1-4; D gene unclear. V dropped 0 bases and J dropped 2 bases, with 10 bases sitting between them. The germline V gene has CDR1 LNHNV and CDR2 YYDKDF (reference sequence). The CDR3 extends over 16 amino acids.